This is a list of T cell receptor beta chains from one sample in a study of spatial heterogeneity in lung cancer. TCRdb itself ran the 5' RACE reads through MiXCR, one entry per CDR3 protein. The table shows about 120,000 distinct CDR3 sequences, with 10% to 15% occurring only once. Source: PBMCs, taken at follow-up. The receptor set was obtained from a male donor with early-stage non-small cell lung cancer. CDR3s include the opening cysteine and the closing phenylalanine or tryptophan. Fields, in order: clone size, J gene, V gene, D gene, CDR3 DNA, CDR3 protein. D genes are given only for firm matches. Rows may omit the clone size; those that give it use once, few, many or a size class.

>-|TRBJ2-7|TRBV2|-
TGTGCCAGCAGTGAACGTTGGGGCGAGCAGTACTTC
CASSERWGEQYF
>-|TRBJ1-5|TRBV5-1|-
TGCGCCAGCAGCTTGGAAGGAAGAGGTAATCAGCCCCAGCATTTT
CASSLEGRGNQPQHF
>-|TRBJ1-2|TRBV28|-
TGTGCCAGCAGTTTTTCGAGCTATGGCTACACCTTC
CASSFSSYGYTF
>-|TRBJ2-4|TRBV18|TRBD1
TGTGCCAGCTCGCCCGGGACAGCAAAAAACATTCAGTACTTC
CASSPGTAKNIQYF
>many|TRBJ1-4|TRBV10-3|-
TGTGCCATCAGTGGTCGGGGAGGAACAGAGGAAAAACTGTTTTTT
CAISGRGGTEEKLFF
>-|TRBJ2-2|TRBV28|-
TGTGCCAGCAGTTCGGTCCCTCCCGGGGAGCTGTTTTTT
CASSSVPPGELFF
>many|TRBJ2-3|TRBV12-3/TRBV12-4|-
TGTGCCAGCAGTTTGCGGGGCGCAGAAAGAGATACGCAGTATTTT
CASSLRGAERDTQYF
>-|TRBJ1-1|TRBV9|-
TGTGCCAGCAGGGGAAGTGGGATGAACACTGAAGCTTTCTTT
CASRGSGMNTEAFF
>-|TRBJ1-1|TRBV30|-
TGTGCCTGGTCATACTCCGACAGCCTCCCGGGGTACACTGAAGCTTTCTTT
CAWSYSDSLPGYTEAFF
>many|TRBJ1-5|TRBV28|-
TGTGCCAGCAGTCCGGGGCCCAATCAGCCCCAGCATTTT
CASSPGPNQPQHF
>-|TRBJ2-3|TRBV4-3|TRBD1
TGCGCCAGCAGCCAAGGGCAGACAGGGGATACGCAGTATTTT
CASSQGQTGDTQYF
>many|TRBJ1-3|TRBV15|-
TGTGCCACCAGCCGAACACGGGGTTCGGACCGAAACACCATATATTTT
CATSRTRGSDRNTIYF
>many|TRBJ2-2|TRBV20-1|TRBD2
TGCAGTGCGAGGACTAGCGGGGGGCCCGGGGAGCTGTTTTTT
CSARTSGGPGELFF
>-|TRBJ2-5|TRBV18|TRBD1
TGTGCCAGCGTACGACAGGGCCAACAAGAGACCCAGTACTTC
CASVRQGQQETQYF
>many|TRBJ1-5|TRBV10-3|TRBD1
TGTGCCATCAAGGACAAAGGGGGCTCTCAGCCCCAGCATTTT
CAIKDKGGSQPQHF
>few|TRBJ1-6|TRBV28|TRBD1
TGTGCCAGCTCCGGACAGGGCTCACCCCTCCACTTT
CASSGQGSPLHF
>once|TRBJ1-5|TRBV18|-
TGTGCCAGCTCACCGTCTGCGTATGATCAGCCCCAGCATTTT
CASSPSAYDQPQHF
>-|TRBJ2-7|TRBV9|TRBD1
TGTGCCAGCAGCGGATCCGGGACAGGAGGCTACGAGCAGTACTTC
CASSGSGTGGYEQYF
>many|TRBJ1-2|TRBV4-1|-
TGCGCCAGCAGCCAAGATCAACGCTTCCAGGGCGGCTACACCTTC
CASSQDQRFQGGYTF
>-|TRBJ2-7|TRBV25-1|-
TGTGCCAGCAGTAACCCGGGGTACGAGCAGTACTTC
CASSNPGYEQYF
>-|TRBJ1-1|TRBV30|-
TGTGCCTGGAGTAGGGGTGAAGCTTTCTTT
CAWSRGEAFF
>few|TRBJ1-3|TRBV25-1|-
TGTGCCAGCAGTGAAGGTTCCCTCTCTGGAAACACCATATATTTT
CASSEGSLSGNTIYF
>-|TRBJ1-1|TRBV5-1|TRBD1
TGCGCCAGCAAGGGACAGGGGGCGGGAGAATTGGTGAACACTGAAGCTTTCTTT
CASKGQGAGELVNTEAFF
>few|TRBJ2-7|TRBV4-3|-
TGCGCCAGCAGCCAAGGGCCGTCCTACGAGCAGTACTTC
CASSQGPSYEQYF
>-|TRBJ2-6|TRBV5-4|-
TGTGCCAGCAGCTTGGATCGGCTCGCTGGGGCCAACGTCCTGACTTTC
CASSLDRLAGANVLTF
>-|TRBJ2-2|TRBV25-1|-
TGTGCCAGCAGTGTACCCGGGACGGCCCACACCGGGGAGCTGTTTTTT
CASSVPGTAHTGELFF
>-|TRBJ2-7|TRBV5-1|TRBD1
TGCGCCAGCAGCTTGCGACAGGGCCGTAACTACGAGCAGTACTTC
CASSLRQGRNYEQYF
>few|TRBJ2-2|TRBV7-8|-
TGTGCCAGCAGCCCCCATGGAGGATTGAACACCGGGGAGCTGTTTTTT
CASSPHGGLNTGELFF
>many|TRBJ2-7|TRBV6-6|-
TGTGCCAGCAGTTACTCTCAGGGACAAAACTACGAGCAGTACTTC
CASSYSQGQNYEQYF
>-|TRBJ2-4|TRBV11-2|-
TGTGCCAGCAGCCCCGGGGGTAGCATTCAGTACTTC
CASSPGGSIQYF
>-|TRBJ2-3|TRBV21-1|-
TGTGCCAGCCTAGACAAGCATACGCAGTATTTT
CASLDKHTQYF
>many|TRBJ2-7|TRBV20-1|-
TGCAGTGCTAGACCCCCTGGAGGGGTCATCCGATCGGGCTACGAGCAGTACTTC
CSARPPGGVIRSGYEQYF
>few|TRBJ1-1|TRBV19|TRBD1
TGTGCCAGTAGTATCGACAGGGGGGCCACTGAAGCTTTCTTT
CASSIDRGATEAFF
>-|TRBJ2-5|TRBV29-1|-
TGCAGCGTAGGGAACTACCAAGAGACCCAGTACTTC
CSVGNYQETQYF
>many|TRBJ2-1|TRBV29-1|-
TGCAGCGTTGATTGGAGGGGCGAAAGGATCTTC
CSVDWRGERIF
>-|TRBJ2-7|TRBV27|-
TGTGCCAGCAGTTTATTCTGGGCTGGCGAGCAGTACTTC
CASSLFWAGEQYF
>many|TRBJ1-2|TRBV28|-
TGTGCCAGCAGTTTTCGGCAGGCGGATGGCTACACCTTC
CASSFRQADGYTF
>-|TRBJ1-6|TRBV29-1|-
TGCAGCGTTGGGGGGGAACTGGGTTCACCCCTCCACTTT
CSVGGELGSPLHF
>many|TRBJ1-5|TRBV4-1|-
TGCGCCAGCAGCCGAGAAGCATATAGCAATCAGCCCCAGCATTTT
CASSREAYSNQPQHF
>many|TRBJ2-1|TRBV5-1|-
TGCGCCAGCAGCTTATCGCGGTACAATGAGCAGTTCTTC
CASSLSRYNEQFF
>-|TRBJ2-7|TRBV20-1|TRBD1
TGCAGTCTCAATCGACAGGGGGTTAACGAGCAGTACTTC
CSLNRQGVNEQYF
>many|TRBJ1-2|TRBV2|TRBD1
TGTGCCAGCAGTTCGGACAGGACAGTCACGGGAGGCTACACCTTC
CASSSDRTVTGGYTF
>many|TRBJ2-2|TRBV6-5|TRBD2
TGTGCCAGCAGTTACGGGACTAGCGGGGCCGGGGAGCTGTTTTTT
CASSYGTSGAGELFF
>many|TRBJ1-2|TRBV6-2/TRBV6-3|-
TGTGCCAGCAGTTCAACAGGAACTCCCTATGGCTACACCTTC
CASSSTGTPYGYTF
>many|TRBJ2-7|TRBV3-1|-
TGTGCCAGCAGCCACACAGGGTCTTCCTACGAGCAGTACTTC
CASSHTGSSYEQYF
>-|TRBJ1-6|TRBV20-1|TRBD1
TGCAGTGCTTACGCCGGACAGGGGAATTCACCCCTCCACTTT
CSAYAGQGNSPLHF
>-|TRBJ1-1|TRBV11-2|-
TGTGCCAGCAGCTTAGTAATCGGGGGGAAGATCACTGAAGCTTTCTTT
CASSLVIGGKITEAFF
>-|TRBJ2-1|TRBV28|-
TGTGCCAGCAGACCCCCAGGCAGGGCAAACAATGAGCAGTTCTTC
CASRPPGRANNEQFF
>-|TRBJ1-4|TRBV20-1|TRBD1
TGCAGTGCTGCCCCGGGACAGGGGGCGACTAATGAAAAACTGTTTTTT
CSAAPGQGATNEKLFF
>few|TRBJ2-1|TRBV11-2|-
TGTGCCACTGGGCGGGGCCGGACCAATGAGCAGTTCTTC
CATGRGRTNEQFF
>few|TRBJ2-3|TRBV6-5|TRBD2
TGTGCCAGCAGTCCGAGCGGGGGGGCCTCCACAGATACGCAGTATTTT
CASSPSGGASTDTQYF
>-|TRBJ2-2|TRBV18|-
TGTGCCAGCTCGCTCAACCAACAGGAGAACACCGGGGAGCTGTTTTTT
CASSLNQQENTGELFF
>-|TRBJ2-4|TRBV5-1|-
TGCGCCAGCAGCCCTGGGGGTGGTGGGAGCATTCAGTACTTC
CASSPGGGGSIQYF